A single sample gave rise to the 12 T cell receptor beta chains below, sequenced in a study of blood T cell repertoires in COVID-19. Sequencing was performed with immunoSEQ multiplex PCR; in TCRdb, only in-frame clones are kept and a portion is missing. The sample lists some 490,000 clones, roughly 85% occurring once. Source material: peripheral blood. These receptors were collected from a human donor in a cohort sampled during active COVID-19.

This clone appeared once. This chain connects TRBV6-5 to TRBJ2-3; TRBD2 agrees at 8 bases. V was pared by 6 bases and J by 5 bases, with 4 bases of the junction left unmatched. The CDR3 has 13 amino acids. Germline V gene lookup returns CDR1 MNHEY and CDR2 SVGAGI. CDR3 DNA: TGTGCCAGCAGAACTAGCGGATTAGATACGCAGTATTTT. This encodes CASRTSGLDTQYF.

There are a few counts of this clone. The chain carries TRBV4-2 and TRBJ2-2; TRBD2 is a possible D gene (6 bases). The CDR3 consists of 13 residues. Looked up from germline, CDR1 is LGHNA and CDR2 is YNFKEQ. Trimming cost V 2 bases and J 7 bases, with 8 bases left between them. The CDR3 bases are TGTGCCAGCAGCCAAACGGGAGTCGGGGAGCTGTTTTTT. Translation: CASSQTGVGELFF.

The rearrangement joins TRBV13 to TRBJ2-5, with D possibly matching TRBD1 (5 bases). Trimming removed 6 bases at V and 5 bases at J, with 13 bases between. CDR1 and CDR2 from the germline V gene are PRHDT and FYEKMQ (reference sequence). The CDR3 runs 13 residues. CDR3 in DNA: TGTGCCAGCAGAAAACAGGTGGAGGAGACCCAGTACTTC. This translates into CASRKQVEETQYF.

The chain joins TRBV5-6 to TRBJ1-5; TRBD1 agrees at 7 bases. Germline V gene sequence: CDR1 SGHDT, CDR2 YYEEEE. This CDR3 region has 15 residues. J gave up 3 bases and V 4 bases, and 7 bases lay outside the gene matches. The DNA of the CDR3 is TGTGCCAGCAGCCCAGGGGGTGGCCTCAATCAGCCCCAGCATTTT. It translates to CASSPGGGLNQPQHF.

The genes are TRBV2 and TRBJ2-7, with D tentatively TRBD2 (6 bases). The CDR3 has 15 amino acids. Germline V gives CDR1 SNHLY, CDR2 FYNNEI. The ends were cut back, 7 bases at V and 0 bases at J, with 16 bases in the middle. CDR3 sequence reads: CASTGDGGASYEQYF. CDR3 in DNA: TGTGCCAGCACGGGAGACGGCGGAGCCTCCTACGAGCAGTACTTC. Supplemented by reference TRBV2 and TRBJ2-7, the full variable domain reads EPEVTQTPSHQVTQMGQEVILRCVPISNHLYFYWYRQILGQKVEFLVSFYNNEISEKSEIFDDQFSVERPDGSNFTLKIRSTKLEDSAMYFCASTGDGGASYEQYFGPGTRLTVT.

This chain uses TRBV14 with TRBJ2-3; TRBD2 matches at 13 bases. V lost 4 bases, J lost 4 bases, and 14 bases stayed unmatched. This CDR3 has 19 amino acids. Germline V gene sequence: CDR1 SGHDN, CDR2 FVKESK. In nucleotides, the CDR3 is TGTGCCAGCAGCCCCGGGGGACTAGCGGGATGGGGTCAGCCAGATACGCAGTATTTT. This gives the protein CASSPGGLAGWGQPDTQYF.

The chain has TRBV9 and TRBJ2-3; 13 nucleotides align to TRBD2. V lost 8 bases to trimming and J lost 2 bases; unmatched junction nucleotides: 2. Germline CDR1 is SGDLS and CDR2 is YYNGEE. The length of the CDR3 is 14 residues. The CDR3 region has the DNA TGTGCCAGTGGGACTAGCGGGGCCACAGATACGCAGTATTTT. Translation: CASGTSGATDTQYF.

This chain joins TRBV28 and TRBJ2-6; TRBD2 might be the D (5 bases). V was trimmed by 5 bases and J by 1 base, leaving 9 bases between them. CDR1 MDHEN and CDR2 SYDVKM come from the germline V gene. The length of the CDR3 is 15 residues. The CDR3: CASSAGESGANVLTF. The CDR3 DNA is TGTGCCAGCAGTGCCGGGGAGTCTGGGGCCAACGTCCTGACTTTC. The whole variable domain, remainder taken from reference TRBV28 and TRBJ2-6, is DVKVTQSSRYLVKRTGEKVFLECVQDMDHENMFWYRQDPGLGLRLIYFSYDVKMKEKGDIPEGYSVSREKKERFSLILESASTNQTSMYLCASSAGESGANVLTFGAGSRLTVL.

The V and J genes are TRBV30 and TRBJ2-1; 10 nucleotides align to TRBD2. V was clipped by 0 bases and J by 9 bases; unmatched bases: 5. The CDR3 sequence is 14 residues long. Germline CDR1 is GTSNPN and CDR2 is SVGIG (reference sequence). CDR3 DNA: TGTGCCTGGAGTGTAAGCGGGAGGGCCTTTGAGCAGTTCTTC. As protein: CAWSVSGRAFEQFF.

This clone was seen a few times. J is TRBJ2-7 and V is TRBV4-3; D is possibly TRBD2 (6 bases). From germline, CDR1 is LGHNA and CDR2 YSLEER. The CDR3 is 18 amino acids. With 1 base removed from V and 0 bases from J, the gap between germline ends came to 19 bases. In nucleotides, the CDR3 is TGCGCCAGCAGCCAAGGGGGGAGGAGTAGCGACTTCTCCTACGAGCAGTACTTC. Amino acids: CASSQGGRSSDFSYEQYF.

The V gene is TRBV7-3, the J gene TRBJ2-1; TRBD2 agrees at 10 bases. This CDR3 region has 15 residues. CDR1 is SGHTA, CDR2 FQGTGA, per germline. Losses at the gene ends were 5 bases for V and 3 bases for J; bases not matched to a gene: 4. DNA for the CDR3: TGTGCCAGCAGCCCCAGCGGGAGGGTCTACAATGAGCAGTTCTTC. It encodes CASSPSGRVYNEQFF.

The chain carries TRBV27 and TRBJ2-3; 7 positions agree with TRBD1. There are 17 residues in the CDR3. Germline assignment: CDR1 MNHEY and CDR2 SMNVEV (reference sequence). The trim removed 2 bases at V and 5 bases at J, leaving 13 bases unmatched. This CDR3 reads CASSLDRGLAKVDTQYF. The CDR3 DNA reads TGTGCCAGCAGTTTAGATAGGGGGCTTGCTAAGGTAGATACGCAGTATTTT.